The entry that follows covers one T cell receptor beta chain sequence. V lost 1 base and J 2 bases, leaving 16 bases between the germline ends. Germline V lookup: CDR1 SGHAT, CDR2 FQNNGV. There are 17 residues in the CDR3. This entry is derived from a study of T cell changes during pregnancy in multiple sclerosis. Clones were read by immunoSEQ multiplex PCR, and TCRdb kept only the in-frame ones, dropping some. Among 90,000 to 120,000 clones listed, 85% to 95% were seen once. The material was peripheral blood, obtained in the third trimester of pregnancy. The sequence was collected from a female donor in good health, enrolled as a control in a pregnancy study. The chain combines TRBV11-2 with TRBJ2-3, with D possibly TRBD2 on 5 matching bases. In DNA, the CDR3 is TGTGCCAGCAGCTTAGGGGCTAGCCTAGTATTCACAGATACGCAGTATTTT. Encoded protein: CASSLGASLVFTDTQYF.